These 10 T cell receptor beta chains were all obtained from the same sample, sequenced in a study of blood T cell repertoires in COVID-19. TCRdb keeps only in-frame clones here, not all; method: immunoSEQ multiplex PCR. The sample carries about 15,000 clones, approximately 84% recorded once. The sequencing input was peripheral blood. The receptors come from a human donor in a cohort sampled during active COVID-19.

The chain uses TRBV20-1 and TRBJ1-2; no clear D. The CDR3 runs 15 residues. Germline CDR1 DFQATT, CDR2 SNEGSKA (reference sequence). V lost 3 bases to trimming and J lost 1 base, with 15 bases between them. CDR3 sequence: CSASGEGWGNYGYTF. The CDR3 DNA follows: TGCAGTGCTAGTGGGGAGGGATGGGGTAACTATGGCTACACCTTC.

The rearrangement joins TRBV4-1 to TRBJ1-4; D is perhaps TRBD1 (5 bases). Trimming took 2 bases from V and 7 from J, leaving 14 bases between them. The CDR3 contains 15 residues. Germline V lookup: CDR1 MGHRA, CDR2 YSYEKL. The CDR3 region is CASSQRGRVGEKLFF. Written as DNA, the CDR3 is TGCGCCAGCAGCCAAAGGGGCAGGGTTGGTGAAAAACTGTTTTTT.

The chain joins TRBV4-2 to TRBJ1-6, with 7 bases aligning to TRBD1. The CDR3 has 15 amino acids. From germline, CDR1 is LGHNA and CDR2 YNFKEQ. Germline trimming cut 0 bases from V and 9 bases from J; bases unmatched to any gene: 5. The CDR3 reads CASSQDGRGTSPLHF. The CDR3 DNA sequence: TGTGCCAGCAGCCAAGATGGCAGGGGGACTTCACCCCTCCACTTT.

The chain combines TRBV30 with TRBJ1-2; 7 bases fit TRBD1. Germline loops: CDR1 GTSNPN, CDR2 SVGIG (reference sequence). The V gene end was trimmed by 7 bases and the J gene end by 7 bases; junction bases not matched to a gene: 6. CDR3 size: 11 residues. The CDR3 loop is CAFRQGIGYTF. CDR3 DNA: TGTGCCTTCCGACAGGGTATTGGCTACACCTTC.

The CDR3 DNA sequence: TGTGCCAGCAGGACTAGCAGTGAGCAGTTCTTC. This codes for CASRTSSEQFF. The rearrangement uses TRBV28 and TRBJ2-1; 7 nucleotides agree with TRBD2. Trimming cost V 6 bases and J 9 bases; bases outside gene matches: 2. Germline CDR1 reads MDHEN; CDR2 reads SYDVKM. The CDR3 spans 11 residues.

The V and J genes are TRBV10-3 and TRBJ2-7; D not certain. The CDR3 has 16 amino acids. Germline V gives CDR1 ENHRY, CDR2 SYGVKD. Trimming stripped 0 bases from V and 2 bases from J, with 14 bases between. CDR3 nucleotides: TGTGCCATCAGTGAGTCAGGAGACTCCGGCCCCTACGAGCAGTACTTC. Protein sequence: CAISESGDSGPYEQYF.

The chain recombines TRBV5-6 with TRBJ1-6, with 7 bases fitting TRBD1. This CDR3 has 15 amino acids. Trimming cost V 6 bases and J 7 bases; bases outside gene matches: 10. From germline, CDR1 is SGHDT and CDR2 YYEEEE. CDR3 loop: CASTFRGFGNSPLHF. The CDR3 nucleotides read TGTGCCAGCACCTTCAGGGGGTTTGGGAATTCACCCCTCCACTTT.

This clone was detected once. V is TRBV15 and J is TRBJ2-3; 7 bases agree with TRBD1. The J segment lost 2 bases and the V segment lost 6 bases, leaving 2 bases of the junction unmatched. Germline values: CDR1 LNHNV, CDR2 YYDKDF (reference sequence). The CDR3 sequence is 13 residues long. CDR3 nucleotides: TGTGCCACCAGGACAGGGCTCACAGATACGCAGTATTTT. Translated: CATRTGLTDTQYF. The variable domain in full, completed from reference TRBV15 and TRBJ2-3, reads DAMVIQNPRYQVTQFGKPVTLSCSQTLNHNVMYWYQQKSSQAPKLLFHYYDKDFNNEADTPDNFQSRRPNTSFCFLDIRSPGLGDTAMYLCATRTGLTDTQYFGPGTRLTVL.

The table lists this clone with a few counts. CDR3 sequence (DNA): TGTGCCAGCAGTCCCCGCCGGGACAGGGGTAACGAGCAGTACTTC. This sequence encodes CASSPRRDRGNEQYF. The rearrangement uses TRBV2 and TRBJ2-7; 10 bases match TRBD1. With 5 bases clipped from V and 5 bases from J, the junction kept 9 bases outside the gene matches. The CDR3 covers 15 residues. The germline V gene has CDR1 SNHLY and CDR2 FYNNEI.

DNA for the CDR3: TGTGCCAGCAGTTACTCGCCGGGACAGGGGGCCGGTGGCTACACCTTC. Encoded protein: CASSYSPGQGAGGYTF. This chain connects TRBV6-5 to TRBJ1-2; 12 bases are a match to TRBD1. CDR3 length: 16 residues. The V gene's germline CDR1 is MNHEY and CDR2 SVGAGI. V was clipped by 0 bases and J by 7 bases; unmatched bases: 6.